Listed here is a single T cell receptor beta chain. Its antigen is still unknown. The entry originates in a study of beta chain features in type 1 diabetes. The overall study: Similarity in age, gender and cell yields was seen between patients and healthy donors. Study-level points and caveats: Naive, central memory and Treg TCRB repertoires seemed to resemble each other more closely in patients than they did in healthy donors.

As every portion of the isolated RNA was reverse transcribed, the sequencing read expressed TCRB transcripts. This table comes from immunoSEQ multiplex PCR, and its TCRdb copy is limited to in-frame clones, with some not included. The sample lists about 160,000 clones, about 8.5% seen once, with 0.65% in the top ten. Deletions cut 1 base from V and 0 bases from J, with 8 bases between. The CDR3 contains 15 residues. Germline CDR1 is LNHNV and CDR2 is YYDKDF (reference sequence). Sorted populations were all over 98% pure. The V gene is TRBV15, the J gene TRBJ2-3; D is unclear. The sequencing input was central memory CD4+ T cells from blood. This sequence originates from a man younger than 30 in good health. The chain's CDR3 is CATSRVPYSTDTQYF. The CDR3 DNA sequence: TGTGCCACCAGCAGAGTCCCCTACAGCACAGATACGCAGTATTTT.